The 18 T cell receptor beta chains reported below all come from one sample, sequenced in a study of blood T cell repertoires in COVID-19. The repertoire was sequenced with immunoSEQ multiplex PCR; TCRdb's copy has only in-frame clones and lacks some. The sample consists of approximately 400,000 clones, more than 75% of them appearing once. Specimen: PBMCs or T cells enriched from blood (not recorded which). All receptors come from a woman aged 18-35 years who had recovered from COVID-19.

J is TRBJ2-5 and V is TRBV28, with 8 bases fitting TRBD2. Unmatched junction bases numbered 5, after V lost 6 bases and J lost 5 bases. Germline assignment: CDR1 MDHEN and CDR2 SYDVKM. The CDR3 contains 13 residues. CDR3 amino acids: CASRRGVGETQYF. CDR3 nucleotide sequence: TGTGCCAGCAGGCGGGGGGTGGGTGAGACCCAGTACTTC. Filled out from reference TRBV28 and TRBJ2-5, the complete variable domain reads DVKVTQSSRYLVKRTGEKVFLECVQDMDHENMFWYRQDPGLGLRLIYFSYDVKMKEKGDIPEGYSVSREKKERFSLILESASTNQTSMYLCASRRGVGETQYFGPGTRLLVL.

A few counts support this clone. The genes are TRBV7-2 and TRBJ1-1; 7 bases are shared with TRBD1. CDR3 length: 14 residues. With 0 bases clipped from V and 8 bases from J, the junction kept 6 bases outside the gene matches. The V gene's germline CDR1 is SGHTA and CDR2 FQGNSA. CDR3 sequence: CASSLAARQGEAFF. In DNA form, the CDR3 reads TGTGCCAGCAGCTTAGCCGCCCGACAGGGAGAAGCTTTCTTT.

V and J are TRBV11-2 and TRBJ1-1, with D hard to call. Trimming stripped 0 bases from V and 0 bases from J, with 8 bases between. CDR3 length: 15 residues. Per the germline V gene, CDR1 is SGHAT and CDR2 is FQNNGV. The CDR3 is CASSLDRDMNTEAFF. The CDR3 DNA reads as TGTGCCAGCAGCTTAGACCGGGATATGAACACTGAAGCTTTCTTT.

In its sample, this clone was seen once. The chain joins TRBV5-1 to TRBJ2-7; no clear D gene. Trimming pared 1 base from V and 6 bases from J, leaving 5 bases between. CDR1 and CDR2 (germline): SGHRS, YFSETQ. CDR3 length: 11 residues. CDR3: CASSLYSEQYF. CDR3 bases: TGCGCCAGCAGCTTGTATAGCGAGCAGTACTTC.

This chain uses TRBV6-5 with TRBJ2-7; D possibly corresponds to TRBD1 (6 bases). Trimming cost V 0 bases and J 3 bases, with 9 bases left between them. Per germline, CDR1 MNHEY and CDR2 SVGAGI. CDR3 length equals 14 residues. CDR3 nucleotide sequence: TGTGCCAGCAGTTACTCGGGCAGGGGCTACGAGCAGTACTTC. Amino acids: CASSYSGRGYEQYF.

The rearrangement joins TRBV9 to TRBJ2-7; D may be TRBD2 (5 bases). This CDR3 has 15 amino acids. From germline, CDR1 is SGDLS and CDR2 YYNGEE. The ends were cut back, 0 bases at V and 2 bases at J, with 12 bases in the middle. The CDR3: CASSVESRDTYEQYF. The CDR3 nucleotides read TGTGCCAGCAGCGTAGAATCCCGGGATACCTACGAGCAGTACTTC. Looking up the rest from reference TRBV9 and TRBJ2-7 gives the full variable domain: DSGVTQTPKHLITATGQRVTLRCSPRSGDLSVYWYQQSLDQGLQFLIQYYNGEERAKGNILERFSAQQFPDLHSELNLSSLELGDSALYFCASSVESRDTYEQYFGPGTRLTVT.

This clone was detected only once. The chain joins TRBV9 to TRBJ2-3, with 7 bases aligning to TRBD2. V dropped 3 bases and J dropped 3; count of bases not matched to a gene: 4. CDR1 is SGDLS, CDR2 YYNGEE, per germline. The CDR3 covers 14 residues. In DNA, the CDR3 is TGTGCCAGCAGCGACGGCGGGGGAACAGATACGCAGTATTTT. This encodes CASSDGGGTDTQYF. The entire variable domain, with the rest obtained from reference TRBV9 and TRBJ2-3, is as follows: DSGVTQTPKHLITATGQRVTLRCSPRSGDLSVYWYQQSLDQGLQFLIQYYNGEERAKGNILERFSAQQFPDLHSELNLSSLELGDSALYFCASSDGGGTDTQYFGPGTRLTVL.

A few counts support this clone. The chain employs TRBV6-5 and TRBJ1-6; tentative D call: TRBD1 (6 bases). CDR1 is MNHEY and CDR2 is SVGAGI in the germline V gene. Trimming took 10 bases from V and 10 from J, leaving 20 bases between them. This CDR3 region has 14 residues. In DNA form, the CDR3 reads TGTGCCATCCAAAACAGGGACCCGGGCTCACCCCTCCACTTT. Translated: CAIQNRDPGSPLHF.

The rearrangement joins TRBV11-2 to TRBJ2-3, with TRBD2 matching over 8 bases. The V gene's germline CDR1 is SGHAT and CDR2 FQNNGV. The CDR3 is made up of 16 amino acids. J was trimmed by 1 base and V by 5 bases; bases with no gene match: 8. The CDR3 region has the DNA TGTGCCAGCAGCAGCCGGACTAGCCGACGCACAGATACGCAGTATTTT. This sequence encodes CASSSRTSRRTDTQYF. The full variable domain, rest sourced from reference TRBV11-2 and TRBJ2-3, is EAGVAQSPRYKIIEKRQSVAFWCNPISGHATLYWYQQILGQGPKLLIQFQNNGVVDDSQLPKDRFSAERLKGVDSTLKIQPAKLEDSAVYLCASSSRTSRRTDTQYFGPGTRLTVL.

The rearrangement uses TRBV7-9 and TRBJ2-5; 9 nucleotides match TRBD1. Trimming removed 2 bases from V and 5 bases from J; junction bases left unmatched: 12. This CDR3 contains 17 residues. Germline V gene sequence: CDR1 SEHNR, CDR2 FQNEAQ (reference sequence). The CDR3 DNA is TGTGCCAGCAGCTTAAAACAGGGGGCATCCCTCCTGGAGACCCAGTACTTC. Translation gives CASSLKQGASLLETQYF.

DNA of the CDR3: TGTGCCAGTAGGAAGAACAGGGACACTGAAGCTTTCTTT. Its translation is CASRKNRDTEAFF. V gene TRBV19 combines with J gene TRBJ1-1; perhaps TRBD1 as D (6 bases). The CDR3 runs 13 residues. V was cut by 6 bases and J by 3 bases, with 11 bases left in between. Germline V lookup: CDR1 LNHDA, CDR2 SQIVND (reference sequence).

CDR3 region: CASSLGGGRRSGYEQYF. The CDR3 DNA reads as TGTGCCAGCAGCTTAGGGGGAGGACGGAGATCGGGCTACGAGCAGTACTTC. This chain uses TRBV7-8 with TRBJ2-7, with TRBD2 as a possible D gene (6 bases). Germline V gene lookup returns CDR1 SGHVS and CDR2 FQNEAQ. The V end was cut by 1 base, the J end by 3 bases, with 19 bases between. The CDR3 consists of 17 residues.

CDR3 residues: CASSLEGGGGEQYF. Written as DNA, the CDR3 is TGCGCCAGCAGCTTGGAGGGTGGCGGGGGCGAGCAGTACTTC. The chain joins TRBV5-1 to TRBJ2-7, with 7 bases matching TRBD2. The germline V gene encodes CDR1 SGHRS and CDR2 YFSETQ. V lost 0 bases, J lost 6 bases, and 6 bases stayed unmatched. The CDR3 sequence is 14 residues long.

This clone has a single count. The chain links TRBV2 to TRBJ2-7, with unresolved D. Looked up from germline, CDR1 is SNHLY and CDR2 is FYNNEI. The CDR3 runs to 12 residues. V was cut by 7 bases and J by 6 bases, with 13 bases left in between. CDR3: CASISQRAEQYF. CDR3 sequence (DNA): TGTGCCAGCATAAGTCAACGAGCCGAGCAGTACTTC.

This clone appeared once. This chain uses TRBV19 with TRBJ1-5; 11 nucleotides align to TRBD1. The germline V gene encodes CDR1 LNHDA and CDR2 SQIVND (reference sequence). This CDR3 is built from 17 residues. After removal of 6 bases from V and 1 base from J, the junction contained 8 bases not matched to a gene. The CDR3, as DNA: TGTGCCAGTAGCCGGGACAGGGGGTATAGGAGCAATCAGCCCCAGCATTTT. Its translation is CASSRDRGYRSNQPQHF.

The chain carries TRBV4-2 and TRBJ2-1; D is perhaps TRBD2 (6 bases). Trimming pared 4 bases from V and 5 bases from J, leaving 9 bases between. Per germline, CDR1 LGHNA and CDR2 YNFKEQ. The CDR3 length is 13 residues. DNA of the CDR3: TGTGCCAGCAGCCGAGTAGCGGACAATGAGCAGTTCTTC. It specifies CASSRVADNEQFF.

This chain's CDR3 is CSAGGRDQPQHF. The DNA of the CDR3 is TGCAGCGCTGGGGGCAGGGATCAGCCCCAGCATTTT. The chain has TRBV29-1 and TRBJ1-5; TRBD1 might be the D (6 bases). Germline CDR1 is SQVTM and CDR2 is ANQGSEA. Trimming took 7 bases from V and 5 from J, leaving 12 bases between them. The CDR3 is 12 amino acids.

The chain is built from TRBV6-1 and TRBJ2-5; 12 nucleotides line up with TRBD2. Germline trimming cut 3 bases from V and 2 bases from J; bases unmatched to any gene: 13. This CDR3 contains 19 residues. The germline CDR1 and CDR2 sequences are MNHNS and SASEGT. This CDR3 reads CASSERASGGAVYQETQYF. The CDR3, as DNA: TGTGCCAGCAGTGAGCGAGCTAGCGGGGGGGCCGTCTATCAAGAGACCCAGTACTTC.